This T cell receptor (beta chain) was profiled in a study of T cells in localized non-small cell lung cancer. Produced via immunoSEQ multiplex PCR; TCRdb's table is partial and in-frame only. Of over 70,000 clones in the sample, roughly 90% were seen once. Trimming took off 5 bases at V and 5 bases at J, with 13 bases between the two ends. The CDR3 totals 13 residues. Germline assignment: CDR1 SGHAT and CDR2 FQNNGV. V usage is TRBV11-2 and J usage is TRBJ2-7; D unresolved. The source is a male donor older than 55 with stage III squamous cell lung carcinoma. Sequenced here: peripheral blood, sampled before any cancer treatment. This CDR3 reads CASSPRLGNEQYF. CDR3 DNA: TGTGCCAGCAGCCCCCGGCTGGGGAACGAGCAGTACTTC.